The present T cell receptor beta chain was sequenced within a study of OX40 agonist ivuxolimab in advanced cancers. General observations from the study: Dose levels from 0.1 to 3.0 mg/kg saw CD4+ and CD8+ blood T cells expand clonally by week 6.

Produced via immunoSEQ multiplex PCR; TCRdb's table is partial and in-frame only. This sample has roughly 40,000 clones, with approximately 88% found just once. Germline trimming cut 1 base from V and 4 bases from J; bases unmatched to any gene: 5. The CDR3 runs 16 residues. CDR1 SGHVS and CDR2 FQNEAQ come from the germline V gene. Points on this clone: No antigen is known for it.

Sequenced here: CD4+ or CD8+ T cells sorted from blood, sampled in a trial of the OX40 agonist ivuxolimab. This chain links TRBV7-8 with TRBJ2-2, with 8 nucleotides matching TRBD1. This receptor was obtained from an adult with an advanced solid tumor such as melanoma, head and neck, liver or kidney cancer. CDR3 loop: CASSLGQGIGTGELFF. CDR3 in DNA: TGTGCCAGCAGCTTAGGACAGGGGATTGGCACCGGGGAGCTGTTTTTT.